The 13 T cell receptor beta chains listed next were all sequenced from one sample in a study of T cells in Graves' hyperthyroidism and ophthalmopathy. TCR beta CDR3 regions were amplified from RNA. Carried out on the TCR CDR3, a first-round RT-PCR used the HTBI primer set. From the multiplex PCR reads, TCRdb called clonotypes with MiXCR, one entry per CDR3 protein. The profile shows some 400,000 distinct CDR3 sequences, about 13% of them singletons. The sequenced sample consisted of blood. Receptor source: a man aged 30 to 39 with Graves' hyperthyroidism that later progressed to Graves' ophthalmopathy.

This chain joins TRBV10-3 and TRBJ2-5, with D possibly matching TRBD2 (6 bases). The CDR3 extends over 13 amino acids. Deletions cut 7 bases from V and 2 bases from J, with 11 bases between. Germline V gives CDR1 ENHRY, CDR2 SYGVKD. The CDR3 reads CAIKSAGQETQYF. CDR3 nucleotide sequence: TGTGCCATCAAATCTGCGGGGCAAGAGACCCAGTACTTC.

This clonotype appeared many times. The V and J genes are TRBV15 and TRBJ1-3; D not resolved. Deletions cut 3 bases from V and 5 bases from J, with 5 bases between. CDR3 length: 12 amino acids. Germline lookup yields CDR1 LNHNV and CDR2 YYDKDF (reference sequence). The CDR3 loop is CATSSGRNTIYF. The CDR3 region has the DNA TGTGCCACCAGCAGTGGGCGAAACACCATATATTTT. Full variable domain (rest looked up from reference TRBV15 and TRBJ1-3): DAMVIQNPRYQVTQFGKPVTLSCSQTLNHNVMYWYQQKSSQAPKLLFHYYDKDFNNEADTPDNFQSRRPNTSFCFLDIRSPGLGDTAMYLCATSSGRNTIYFGEGSWLTVV.

CDR3 coding DNA: TGTGCCAGCAGCCCACAGAGTCCCGGGGAGCTGTTTTTT. It is translated as CASSPQSPGELFF. This sequence joins TRBV11-3 and TRBJ2-2; D remains ambiguous. Trimming stripped 5 bases from V and 6 bases from J, with 10 bases between. The CDR3 covers 13 residues. CDR1 is SGHNT, CDR2 YENEEA, per germline.

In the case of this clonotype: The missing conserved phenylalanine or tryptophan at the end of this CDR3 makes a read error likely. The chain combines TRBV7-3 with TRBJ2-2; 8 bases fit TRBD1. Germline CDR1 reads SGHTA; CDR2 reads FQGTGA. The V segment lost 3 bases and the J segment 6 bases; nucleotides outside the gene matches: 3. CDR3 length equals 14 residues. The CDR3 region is CASSLDRAPGELFS. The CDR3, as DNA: TGTGCCAGCAGCTTGGACAGGGCGCCCGGGGAGCTGTTTTCT.

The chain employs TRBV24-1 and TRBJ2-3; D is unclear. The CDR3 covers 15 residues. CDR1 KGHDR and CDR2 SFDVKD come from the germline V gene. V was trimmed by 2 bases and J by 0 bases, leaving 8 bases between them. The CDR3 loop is CATSDWALSTDTQYF. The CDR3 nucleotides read TGTGCCACCAGTGATTGGGCGCTGAGCACAGATACGCAGTATTTT.

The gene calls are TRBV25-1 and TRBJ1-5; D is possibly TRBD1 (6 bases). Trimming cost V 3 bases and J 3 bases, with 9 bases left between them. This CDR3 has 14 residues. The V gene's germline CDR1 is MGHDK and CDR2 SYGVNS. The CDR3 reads CASSETGVNQPQHF. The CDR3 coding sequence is TGTGCCAGCAGTGAGACAGGAGTCAATCAGCCCCAGCATTTT. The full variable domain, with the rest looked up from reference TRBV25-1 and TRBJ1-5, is EADIYQTPRYLVIGTGKKITLECSQTMGHDKMYWYQQDPGMELHLIHYSYGVNSTEKGDLSSESTVSRIRTEHFPLTLESARPSHTSQYLCASSETGVNQPQHFGDGTRLSIL.

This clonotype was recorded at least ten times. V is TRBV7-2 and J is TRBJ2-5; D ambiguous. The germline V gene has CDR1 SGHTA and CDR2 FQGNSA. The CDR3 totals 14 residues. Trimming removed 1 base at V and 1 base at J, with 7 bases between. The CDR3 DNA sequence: TGTGCCAGCAGCTTAGGGGCCCTCCAAGAGACCCAGTACTTC. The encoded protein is CASSLGALQETQYF.

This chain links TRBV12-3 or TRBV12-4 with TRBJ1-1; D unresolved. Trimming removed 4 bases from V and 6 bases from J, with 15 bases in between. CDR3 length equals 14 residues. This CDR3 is CASSSVGISSEAFF. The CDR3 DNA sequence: TGTGCCAGCAGTTCAGTCGGGATCTCCTCTGAAGCTTTCTTT.

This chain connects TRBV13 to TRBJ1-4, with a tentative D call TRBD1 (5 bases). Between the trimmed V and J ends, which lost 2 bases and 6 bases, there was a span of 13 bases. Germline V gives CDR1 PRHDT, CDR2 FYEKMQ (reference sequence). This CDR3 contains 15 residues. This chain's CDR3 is CASSLLGRGDEKLFF. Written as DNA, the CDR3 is TGTGCCAGCAGCTTATTGGGAAGAGGGGATGAAAAACTGTTTTTT.

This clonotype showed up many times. The CDR3 bases are TGCAGTGCTGGAAGGGGGATTTTGAACACTGAAGCTTTCTTT. Translating it yields CSAGRGILNTEAFF. V is TRBV20-1 and J is TRBJ1-1, with D perhaps matching TRBD1 (6 bases). The CDR3 is made up of 14 amino acids. Germline V gene lookup returns CDR1 DFQATT and CDR2 SNEGSKA (reference sequence). Trimming took off 5 bases at V and 0 bases at J, with 13 bases between the two ends.

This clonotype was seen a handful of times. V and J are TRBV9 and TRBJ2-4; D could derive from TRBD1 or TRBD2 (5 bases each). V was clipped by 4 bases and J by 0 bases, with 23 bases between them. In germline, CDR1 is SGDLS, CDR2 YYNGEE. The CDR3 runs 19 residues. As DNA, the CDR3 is TGTGCCAGCAGCCCCAGTGGGGCGGGCGGTCGCCCAGCCAAAAACATTCAGTACTTC. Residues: CASSPSGAGGRPAKNIQYF.

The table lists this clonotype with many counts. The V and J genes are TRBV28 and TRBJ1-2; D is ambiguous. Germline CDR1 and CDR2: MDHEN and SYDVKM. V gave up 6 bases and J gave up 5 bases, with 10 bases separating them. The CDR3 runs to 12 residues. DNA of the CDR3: TGTGCCAGCAGCCTCAATCAATATGGCTACACCTTC. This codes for CASSLNQYGYTF.

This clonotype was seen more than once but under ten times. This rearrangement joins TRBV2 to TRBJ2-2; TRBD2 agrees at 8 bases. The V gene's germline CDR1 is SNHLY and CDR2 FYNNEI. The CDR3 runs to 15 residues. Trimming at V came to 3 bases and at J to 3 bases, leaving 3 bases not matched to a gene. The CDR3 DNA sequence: TGTGCCAGCAGTGAGAACGGGGGGGACACCGGGGAGCTGTTTTTT. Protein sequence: CASSENGGDTGELFF.